The clone carrying this T cell receptor beta chain was counted a single time. Antigen specificity is unknown. The germline V gene encodes CDR1 ENHRY and CDR2 SYGVKD. The ends were cut back, 0 bases at V and 4 bases at J, with 12 bases in the middle. The CDR3 has 15 amino acids. This sample stems from a study of response to subunit inactivated influenza vaccine. TCRdb itself ran the RT-PCR reads through MiXCR, one entry per CDR3 protein. The sample consists of roughly 650,000 distinct CDR3 sequences, 15% to 19% of them appearing once. Study-wide points: Each seasonal influenza vaccination, the authors suggested, recruits few new T cells.

V usage is TRBV10-3 and J usage is TRBJ2-5; D might be TRBD2 (6 bases). This specimen was PBMCs from blood, taken roughly 13 days after vaccination. The receptor was isolated from a man aged 50 to 59 who received an inactivated influenza vaccine. The CDR3 sequence is CAISESRRDGETQYF. CDR3 nucleotides: TGTGCCATCAGTGAGTCGAGGAGGGACGGAGAGACCCAGTACTTC.